This is a list of T cell receptor beta chains from one sample in a study of T cell changes during pregnancy in multiple sclerosis. Profiled with immunoSEQ multiplex PCR; TCRdb holds only in-frame clones, not every one. Seen here are 60,000 to 80,000 clones, 88% observed once, and the top ten hold 3% to 3.5%. The source was peripheral blood, collected before pregnancy. Receptor source: a female donor with multiple sclerosis, enrolled in a pregnancy study. CDR3s include the opening cysteine and the closing phenylalanine or tryptophan. D genes are given only for firm matches. Some rows have no size entry. The others give once, few or many, or a class for an expanded clone.

NA,TRBJ2-5,14,TRBD1,TRBV28,CASSSGQGKETQYF,TGTGCCAGCAGTTCGGGACAGGGTAAAGAGACCCAGTACTTC
NA,TRBJ2-4,15,TRBD2,TRBV14,CASSQVSGGRHIQYF,TGTGCCAGCAGCCAAGTTAGCGGGGGTAGGCACATTCAGTACTTC
NA,TRBJ2-7,18,TRBD1,TRBV7-9,CASTLGSRLGTGAVEQYF,TGTGCCAGCACCTTAGGTTCCCGTTTAGGGACAGGGGCGGTCGAGCAGTACTTC
NA,TRBJ1-2,14,NA,TRBV19,CASSIRADSYGYTF,TGTGCCAGTAGTATAAGGGCCGACAGCTATGGCTACACCTTC
NA,TRBJ1-3,14,NA,TRBV16,CASSQQGSGNTIYF,TGTGCCAGCAGCCAACAGGGTTCTGGAAACACCATATATTTT
once,TRBJ2-1,14,NA,TRBV11-2,CASSFWTGREEQFF,TGTGCCAGCAGCTTTTGGACGGGCCGGGAAGAGCAGTTCTTC
NA,TRBJ2-1,15,NA,TRBV18,CASSPGQNTYNEQFF,TGTGCCAGCTCACCGGGCCAGAATACCTACAATGAGCAGTTCTTC
once,TRBJ2-3,17,NA,TRBV7-3,CASSLNSRATSTDTQYF,TGTGCCAGCAGCTTAAATAGTCGTGCCACGAGCACAGATACGCAGTATTTT
NA,TRBJ1-4,18,NA,TRBV7-2,CASSLFALGLATNEKLFF,TGTGCCAGCAGCTTATTTGCCCTAGGCCTGGCAACTAATGAAAAACTGTTTTTT
NA,TRBJ2-5,14,NA,TRBV5-1,CASRGLAGEETQYF,TGCGCCAGCAGAGGGCTAGCCGGCGAAGAGACCCAGTACTTC
once,TRBJ2-7,13,NA,TRBV5-1,CASSLDQTYEQYF,TGCGCCAGCAGCTTGGACCAGACCTACGAGCAGTACTTC
NA,TRBJ1-2,17,TRBD1,TRBV30,CAWSVRSSGTANYGYTF,TGTGCCTGGAGTGTACGGTCTTCAGGGACAGCTAACTATGGCTACACCTTC
NA,TRBJ2-3,15,TRBD2,TRBV9,CASTETSGKTDTQYF,TGTGCCAGCACAGAAACTAGCGGGAAAACAGATACGCAGTATTTT
NA,TRBJ1-1,13,TRBD1,TRBV25-1,CASGGQGYTEAFF,TGTGCCAGCGGGGGACAGGGCTACACTGAAGCTTTCTTT
NA,TRBJ2-5,16,NA,TRBV2,CASSESETGDQETQYF,TGTGCCAGCAGTGAAAGTGAGACAGGCGACCAAGAGACCCAGTACTTC
NA,TRBJ1-5,13,NA,TRBV7-2,CASSSRGRQPQHF,TGTGCCAGCAGCTCCAGGGGCAGACAGCCCCAGCATTTT
NA,TRBJ1-2,18,TRBD1,TRBV10-3,CAISEADRGFGTNYGYTF,TGTGCCATCAGTGAGGCGGACAGGGGATTTGGTACTAACTATGGCTACACCTTC
NA,TRBJ2-5,17,NA,TRBV12-2,CASRLSEGDSSQETQYF,TGTGCAAGTCGCTTATCCGAAGGGGACAGTTCCCAAGAGACCCAGTACTTC
NA,TRBJ1-2,15,NA,TRBV5-1,CASRPQDTDNYGYTF,TGCGCCAGCAGACCCCAGGACACTGATAACTATGGCTACACCTTC
NA,TRBJ1-1,15,TRBD1,TRBV25-1,CASSGYGTGWVEAFF,TGTGCCAGCAGTGGGTATGGGACAGGGTGGGTTGAAGCTTTCTTT
NA,TRBJ1-2,17,TRBD1,TRBV19,CASSIGDRGFVNYGYTF,TGTGCCAGTAGTATAGGGGACAGGGGGTTCGTTAACTATGGCTACACCTTC
NA,TRBJ1-2,14,NA,TRBV5-1,CASSSTIGVEGYTF,TGCGCCAGCAGCTCCACTATAGGGGTGGAGGGCTACACCTTC
NA,TRBJ2-1,15,TRBD2,TRBV19,CATQPLSGVNNEQFF,TGTGCCACCCAACCCCTTAGCGGGGTCAACAATGAGCAGTTCTTC
NA,TRBJ2-3,15,TRBD2,TRBV5-5,CASNPSGSLADTQYF,TGTGCCAGCAACCCTAGCGGGAGCTTGGCAGATACGCAGTATTTT
NA,TRBJ1-2,13,TRBD1,TRBV7-6,CASSSGQAYGYTF,TGTGCCAGCAGCTCCGGACAGGCCTATGGCTACACCTTC
NA,TRBJ1-2,16,TRBD1,TRBV19,CASNLTPGQGFYGYTF,TGTGCCAGTAACTTAACTCCGGGACAGGGATTCTATGGCTACACCTTC
NA,TRBJ2-7,16,TRBD2,TRBV7-2,CASSLVASGVSYEQYF,TGTGCCAGCAGCTTAGTGGCTAGCGGGGTCTCCTACGAGCAGTACTTC
NA,TRBJ1-3,13,NA,TRBV7-3,CASSLLHGNTIYF,TGTGCCAGCAGCTTATTACATGGAAACACCATATATTTT
NA,TRBJ1-1,14,NA,TRBV9,CASSVEQGTTEAFF,TGTGCCAGCAGCGTAGAACAGGGAACCACTGAAGCTTTCTTT
NA,TRBJ1-3,16,NA,TRBV4-2,CASSDTRGLSGNTIYF,TGTGCCAGCAGCGATACTAGGGGACTCTCTGGAAACACCATATATTTT
NA,TRBJ1-2,14,TRBD1,TRBV5-1,CASSPDRGRSGYTF,TGCGCCAGCAGCCCGGACAGGGGGCGGAGCGGCTACACCTTC
NA,TRBJ1-1,13,TRBD1,TRBV7-8,CASSLPPDREAFF,TGTGCCAGCAGCTTACCTCCGGACAGGGAAGCTTTCTTT
NA,TRBJ1-2,13,NA,TRBV18,CASSKYGGGGYTF,TGTGCCAGCTCAAAATACGGGGGGGGTGGCTACACCTTC